Shown below are 22 T cell receptor beta chains from a single sample sequenced in a study of cytomegalovirus exposure and HLA in healthy donors. It was with 60 Vbeta and 13 Jbeta primers that the PCR ran. Libraries were prepared by immunoSEQ multiplex PCR; TCRdb keeps only in-frame clonotypes and omits some of them. The table shows over 95,000 clones, with roughly 82% occurring only once. The sample was PBMCs. All receptors derive from a man in his forties in good health and CMV-seropositive.

Here the CDR3 DNA reads TGTGCCAGCAGCCAGGTTACTACAGATACGCAGTATTTT. Its protein product is CASSQVTTDTQYF. The rearrangement joins TRBV4-2 to TRBJ2-3; D is uncertain. This CDR3 spans 13 amino acids. Germline lookup yields CDR1 LGHNA and CDR2 YNFKEQ. V shed 3 bases and J shed 3 bases, with 7 bases lying between them.

The rearrangement links TRBV28 to TRBJ2-7; 8 bases are a match to TRBD1. The trim removed 5 bases at V and 8 bases at J, leaving 17 bases unmatched. Germline CDR1 is MDHEN and CDR2 is SYDVKM. The CDR3 spans 16 residues. The CDR3 spells CASSHGQGPTGKKQYF. CDR3 sequence (DNA): TGTGCCAGCAGTCACGGACAGGGCCCAACAGGTAAAAAGCAGTACTTC.

In regard to this clone: One end of the junction varies from germline; a read error may be responsible. V gene TRBV7-9 combines with J gene TRBJ1-5; TRBD1 matches at 9 bases. Germline V CDR1 and CDR2: SEHNR, FQNEAQ (reference sequence). There are 14 residues in the CDR3. The CDR3 DNA sequence: TGTTCCAGCAGCCACCCGGGACAGGGCCAGCCCCAGCATTTT. Its translation: CSSSHPGQGQPQHF.

This clone was seen just once. The chain is built from TRBV5-4 and TRBJ2-5; D unclear. The J call is in doubt because the DNA end fits TRBJ2-7 better. Germline-derived CDR1 and CDR2 are SGHNT and YYREEE (reference sequence). This CDR3 has 13 amino acids. CDR3 region: CASSLRSSYEQYF. In DNA form, the CDR3 reads TGTGCCAGCAGCTTGCGGAGCTCCTACGAGCAGTACTTC.

This rearrangement joins TRBV11-3 to TRBJ2-2; 8 nucleotides align to TRBD2. Losses at the gene ends were 5 bases for V and 5 bases for J; bases not matched to a gene: 10. CDR1 is SGHNT and CDR2 is YENEEA in the germline V gene. The CDR3 spans 16 residues. In DNA form, the CDR3 reads TGTGCCAGCAGCGTGTCCCCCGGGGGGGTTACCGGGGAGCTGTTTTTT. It encodes CASSVSPGGVTGELFF.

V and J are TRBV5-1 and TRBJ1-1, with TRBD1 matching 10 bases. V shed 4 bases and J 5 bases; nucleotides not matched to a gene: 8. The germline gives CDR1 SGHRS, CDR2 YFSETQ. This CDR3 is 15 amino acids long. CDR3 nucleotide sequence: TGCGCCAGCAGCAGCACCGGGACAGGGGTAACTGAAGCTTTCTTT. As protein: CASSSTGTGVTEAFF.

In nucleotides, the CDR3 is TGCGCCGGCTGGGAGCCTAGCCATGAGCAGTTCTTC. It encodes CAGWEPSHEQFF. The chain links TRBV10-1 to TRBJ2-1; D is possibly TRBD2 (5 bases). The germline gives CDR1 WNHNN, CDR2 SYGVQD (reference sequence). CDR3 length: 12 amino acids. V gave up 11 bases and J gave up 8 bases, with 16 bases separating them.

The J gene is TRBJ1-5, the V gene TRBV7-6; 8 positions match TRBD1. Germline V gives CDR1 SGHVS, CDR2 FNYEAQ. Unmatched junction bases numbered 8, after V lost 5 bases and J lost 2 bases. The CDR3 covers 16 residues. As DNA, the CDR3 is TGTGCCAGCAGCCCCCGGACAGGGAGCGGCAATCAGCCCCAGCATTTT. This translates into CASSPRTGSGNQPQHF.

V is TRBV5-1 and J is TRBJ1-1; D possibly corresponds to TRBD1 (5 bases). The CDR3 has 16 residues. The V gene's germline CDR1 is SGHRS and CDR2 YFSETQ. Trimming took 4 bases from V and 1 from J, leaving 17 bases between them. The DNA of the CDR3 is TGCGCCAGCAGCAGGGGCTCTGGACCGAAGAACACTGAAGCTTTCTTT. It yields the protein CASSRGSGPKNTEAFF.

The CDR3 spells CASSGSGGYNEQFF. The CDR3 DNA follows: TGCGCCAGCAGTGGTAGCGGGGGGTACAATGAGCAGTTCTTC. The chain links TRBV5-1 to TRBJ2-1; 10 bases line up with TRBD2. Germline lookup yields CDR1 SGHRS and CDR2 YFSETQ. CDR3 length equals 14 residues. With 5 bases clipped from V and 4 bases from J, the junction kept 3 bases outside the gene matches.

This clone has more than one count but fewer than ten. V usage is TRBV5-8 and J usage is TRBJ2-1; TRBD2 might be the D (6 bases). Germline V gene data show CDR1 as SGHTS and CDR2 as YDEGEE. V shed 3 bases and J shed 12 bases, with 22 bases lying between them. The CDR3 is made up of 15 amino acids. CDR3 sequence: CASSSLGDSLWGQFF. The CDR3 nucleotides are TGTGCCAGCAGCTCGCTGGGGGACTCTCTTTGGGGGCAGTTCTTC.

The V call is TRBV19, the J call TRBJ2-6, with 7 positions matching TRBD1. Germline CDR1 reads LNHDA; CDR2 reads SQIVND (reference sequence). This CDR3 has 18 amino acids. Unmatched junction bases numbered 8, after V lost 3 bases and J lost 0 bases. In DNA form, the CDR3 reads TGTGCCAGTAGTATTGGGCAGGGGGTCCGCTCTGGGGCCAACGTCCTGACTTTC. Translation: CASSIGQGVRSGANVLTF. The variable domain in full, completed from reference TRBV19 and TRBJ2-6, reads DGGITQSPKYLFRKEGQNVTLSCEQNLNHDAMYWYRQDPGQGLRLIYYSQIVNDFQKGDIAEGYSVSREKKESFPLTVTSAQKNPTAFYLCASSIGQGVRSGANVLTFGAGSRLTVL.

The chain recombines TRBV15 with TRBJ2-5, with TRBD2 matching 10 bases. CDR3 length equals 17 residues. V lost 1 base and J lost 2; bases outside the gene matches: 7. Germline loops: CDR1 LNHNV, CDR2 YYDKDF (reference sequence). The CDR3 loop is CATSRGSVAGGQETQYF. For the CDR3, the DNA is TGTGCCACCAGCAGAGGATCTGTAGCGGGGGGACAAGAGACCCAGTACTTC.

The chain carries TRBV27 and TRBJ2-1, with 11 positions matching TRBD1. The germline CDR1 and CDR2 sequences are MNHEY and SMNVEV (reference sequence). V shed 7 bases, J shed 5 bases, and the junction held 7 bases outside the gene matches. The CDR3 length is 15 residues. The CDR3 region is CASTSGTGGNNEQFF. CDR3 DNA: TGTGCCAGCACCTCCGGGACAGGGGGTAACAATGAGCAGTTCTTC.

This clone was detected ten times or more. V is TRBV6-4 and J is TRBJ2-3; 15 bases align to TRBD2. CDR3 length: 15 amino acids. Trimming took 4 bases from V and 4 from J; bases not matched to a gene: 0. The germline CDR1 and CDR2 sequences are MRHNA and SNTAGT. The CDR3 region has the DNA TGTGCCAGCAGTGGGACTAGCGGGGGGGCAGATACGCAGTATTTT. The encoded protein is CASSGTSGGADTQYF.

CDR3 amino acids: CASRLTSPSTDTQYF. CDR3 DNA sequence: TGTGCCAGCAGGTTGACAAGCCCTAGCACAGATACGCAGTATTTT. This chain connects TRBV7-9 to TRBJ2-3; the D is unclear. CDR3 length: 15 residues. CDR1 is SEHNR, CDR2 FQNEAQ, per germline (reference sequence). Deletions cut 6 bases from V and 0 bases from J, with 13 bases between.

The chain uses TRBV7-2 and TRBJ2-1, with 7 bases lining up with TRBD2. Germline lookup yields CDR1 SGHTA and CDR2 FQGNSA. The length of the CDR3 is 16 residues. V dropped 1 base and J dropped 1; count of bases not matched to a gene: 4. CDR3 region: CASSLVMGGSYNEQFF. CDR3 nucleotide sequence: TGTGCCAGCAGCTTAGTTATGGGGGGGTCCTACAATGAGCAGTTCTTC.

V is TRBV7-2 and J is TRBJ2-4, with 8 bases that match TRBD2. V shed 1 base and J 7 bases; nucleotides not matched to a gene: 9. The CDR3 length is 16 residues. CDR1 is SGHTA and CDR2 is FQGNSA in the germline V gene. CDR3 sequence reads: CASSLELGTRLNIQYF. In nucleotides, the CDR3 is TGTGCCAGCAGCTTAGAGCTCGGGACTAGATTGAACATTCAGTACTTC.

This clone appeared a few times. The V and J genes are TRBV15 and TRBJ1-4, with D unclear. Trimming cost V 2 bases and J 5 bases, with 12 bases left between them. The CDR3 runs to 15 residues. Germline CDR1 and CDR2: LNHNV and YYDKDF (reference sequence). The CDR3 DNA follows: TGTGCCACCAGCAGATCGAAGGGAGGGAATGAAAAACTGTTTTTT. Its protein is CATSRSKGGNEKLFF.

The chain has TRBV28 and TRBJ1-5; a weak D match, TRBD1 (6 bases). In germline, CDR1 is MDHEN, CDR2 SYDVKM. V was clipped by 3 bases and J by 7 bases, with 16 bases between them. This CDR3 has 15 amino acids. The CDR3 nucleotides read TGTGCCAGCAGTTTGCCGGGGGGCGGGAGCCAGCCCCAGCATTTT. It translates to CASSLPGGGSQPQHF.

The gene calls are TRBV15 and TRBJ2-5, with a possible D match to TRBD2 (5 bases). The CDR3 runs 13 residues. The V gene lost 0 bases and the J gene lost 13 bases, with 15 bases spanning the gap. CDR1 is LNHNV and CDR2 is YYDKDF in the germline V gene (reference sequence). CDR3 nucleotide sequence: TGTGCCACCAGCAGAGAGGGGTCGGGGTTCCGGTACTTC. It yields the protein CATSREGSGFRYF. Full variable domain (rest looked up from reference TRBV15 and TRBJ2-5): DAMVIQNPRYQVTQFGKPVTLSCSQTLNHNVMYWYQQKSSQAPKLLFHYYDKDFNNEADTPDNFQSRRPNTSFCFLDIRSPGLGDTAMYLCATSREGSGFRYFGPGTRLLVL.

Details on this clone: One end of the junction does not line up with germline, which may come from a read error. The chain links TRBV18 to TRBJ1-3; D is possibly TRBD1 (6 bases). Germline CDR1 is KGHSH and CDR2 is LQKENI. The CDR3 length is 17 residues. CDR3 loop: CASSRILNTGPGNAIYF. In DNA, the CDR3 is TGTGCCAGCTCACGCATTCTAAACACAGGGCCTGGAAACGCCATATATTTT.